These 28 T cell receptor beta chains came from one sample sequenced in a study of blood T cell repertoires in COVID-19 (dated by TCRdb to 2020 to 2022). The library was built by means of the immunoSEQ multiplex PCR assay. TCRdb holds this immuneACCESS table with in-frame rearrangements only. Some clones are missing; in checked studies, unresolved V genes explain under half, and the rest has no known cause. This sample is represented by over 150,000 clones; roughly four fifths of them were singletons. The ten largest account for around 7.7% of the sample. Sequencing used PBMCs or T cells enriched from blood (not recorded which). These receptor sequences come from a man over 45 who had recovered from COVID-19.

This clone occurred once. The genes are TRBV7-2 and TRBJ1-3; 8 bases line up with TRBD1. The ends lost 5 bases at V and 3 bases at J; junction bases unmatched: 6. This CDR3 contains 15 residues. Per germline, CDR1 SGHTA and CDR2 FQGNSA. CDR3: CASSADRGGGNTIYF. Here the CDR3 DNA reads TGTGCCAGCAGCGCAGACAGGGGTGGTGGAAACACCATATATTTT.

The chain employs TRBV18 and TRBJ2-5; D gene ambiguous. Trimming took 1 base from V and 4 from J, leaving 4 bases between them. This CDR3 contains 12 residues. Germline V CDR1 and CDR2: KGHSH, LQKENI. The CDR3 loop reads CASSPLGETQYF. CDR3 DNA sequence: TGTGCCAGCTCACCACTCGGAGAGACCCAGTACTTC.

V gene TRBV12-5 combines with J gene TRBJ2-3, with TRBD1 matching over 11 bases. CDR1 is LGHNT and CDR2 is FRNRAP in the germline V gene. The J segment lost 1 base and the V segment lost 5 bases, leaving 8 bases of the junction unmatched. The CDR3 is 17 residues long. The CDR3 DNA reads TGTGCTAGTGGTCAAGGACAGGGGGCGGTCGGCACAGATACGCAGTATTTT. As protein: CASGQGQGAVGTDTQYF.

This chain joins TRBV29-1 and TRBJ1-3, with 8 bases aligning to TRBD1. With V trimmed by 5 bases and J by 2 bases, 14 bases remained unmatched. The CDR3 has 17 amino acids. The V gene's germline CDR1 is SQVTM and CDR2 ANQGSEA. The CDR3 coding sequence is TGCAGCGTTCGGACAGGGCCCTCGACGCGACCTGGAAACACCATATATTTT. It yields the protein CSVRTGPSTRPGNTIYF.

The chain joins TRBV6-4 to TRBJ2-1; TRBD2 matches at 9 bases. The V segment lost 8 bases and the J segment 0 bases; nucleotides outside the gene matches: 5. The CDR3 has 15 amino acids. The germline CDR1 and CDR2 sequences are MRHNA and SNTAGT. The CDR3 loop reads CASSLLAGSYNEQFF. DNA for the CDR3: TGTGCCAGCTCCTTACTAGCGGGCTCCTACAATGAGCAGTTCTTC.

This chain links TRBV25-1 with TRBJ1-2; D call uncertain. The V gene lost 10 bases and the J gene lost 0 bases, with 9 bases spanning the gap. The CDR3 totals 12 residues. Germline-derived CDR1 and CDR2 are MGHDK and SYGVNS. The CDR3 coding sequence is TGTGCCACAGAGGCAGCTAACTATGGCTACACCTTC. Its translation is CATEAANYGYTF.

The chain employs TRBV7-9 and TRBJ2-7; 9 bases fit TRBD1. The CDR3 is made up of 16 amino acids. The trim removed 1 base at V and 0 bases at J, leaving 4 bases unmatched. The germline gives CDR1 SEHNR, CDR2 FQNEAQ (reference sequence). CDR3 protein: CASSLVGTGSSYEQYF. CDR3 DNA: TGTGCCAGCAGCTTAGTGGGGACAGGGAGCTCCTACGAGCAGTACTTC.

This clone came up once. V gene TRBV9 combines with J gene TRBJ2-7; D not certain. CDR1 SGDLS and CDR2 YYNGEE come from the germline V gene. Between the trimmed V and J ends, which lost 5 bases and 3 bases, there was a span of 12 bases. The CDR3 consists of 13 residues. CDR3 amino acids: CASSPRPLYEQYF. CDR3 nucleotides: TGTGCCAGCAGTCCCCGTCCCCTCTACGAGCAGTACTTC.

This chain's CDR3 is CASSLPGLWNTEAFF. The CDR3 region has the DNA TGTGCCAGCAGCCTCCCGGGACTTTGGAACACTGAAGCTTTCTTT. This chain links TRBV11-2 with TRBJ1-1; tentative D call: TRBD1 (5 bases). Germline V lookup: CDR1 SGHAT, CDR2 FQNNGV. The CDR3 has 15 amino acids. V lost 5 bases to trimming and J lost 1 base, with 14 bases between them. Variable domain in full (rest from reference TRBV11-2 and TRBJ1-1): EAGVAQSPRYKIIEKRQSVAFWCNPISGHATLYWYQQILGQGPKLLIQFQNNGVVDDSQLPKDRFSAERLKGVDSTLKIQPAKLEDSAVYLCASSLPGLWNTEAFFGQGTRLTVV.

The chain joins TRBV18 to TRBJ2-3; TRBD2 aligns across 11 bases. V trimming: 5 bases; J trimming: 10 bases; junction bases outside the gene matches: 11. From germline, CDR1 is KGHSH and CDR2 LQKENI. The CDR3 length is 15 residues. CDR3 coding DNA: TGTGCCAGCTCAGATGGGACTAGCGGACGGTCGGCGCAGTATTTT. Protein: CASSDGTSGRSAQYF.

The chain combines TRBV7-8 with TRBJ1-5, with 7 nucleotides matching TRBD1. V lost 1 base to trimming and J lost 0 bases; unmatched junction nucleotides: 6. Germline V gives CDR1 SGHVS, CDR2 FQNEAQ. The CDR3 is 17 residues long. CDR3 bases: TGTGCCAGCAGCTTAGTAGGGGGCGAATATAGCAATCAGCCCCAGCATTTT. Translated: CASSLVGGEYSNQPQHF.

This clone was detected once. This chain links TRBV20-1 with TRBJ2-5; no clear D. Germline CDR1 DFQATT, CDR2 SNEGSKA (reference sequence). The CDR3 is 11 amino acids. Trimming took off 8 bases at V and 5 bases at J, with 12 bases between the two ends. The DNA for the CDR3 is TGCAGTCTAACCGCCCGTGAGACCCAGTACTTC. The encoded protein is CSLTARETQYF.

The gene calls are TRBV11-2 and TRBJ2-7; maybe TRBD2 (6 bases). Per germline, CDR1 SGHAT and CDR2 FQNNGV. V lost 10 bases and J lost 6, with 13 bases in between. This CDR3 has 11 amino acids. CDR3 in amino acids: CATRREGEQYF. CDR3 DNA: TGTGCCACCAGGCGGGAAGGCGAGCAGTACTTC.

The rearrangement uses TRBV6-1 and TRBJ2-6; a possible D gene is TRBD2 (5 bases). Germline loops: CDR1 MNHNS, CDR2 SASEGT. V was pared by 2 bases and J by 2 bases, with 16 bases between. The CDR3 is 18 amino acids. This CDR3 reads CASSESGISQPGANVLTF. The CDR3 coding sequence is TGTGCCAGCAGTGAATCCGGGATCTCCCAGCCTGGGGCCAACGTCCTGACTTTC.

CDR3 DNA sequence: TGTGCCAGCAGCCCAGGCGGAGTAGCGGGGGCCCAAGAGACCCAGTACTTC. This sequence encodes CASSPGGVAGAQETQYF. V gene TRBV7-9 combines with J gene TRBJ2-5; TRBD2 aligns across 9 bases. V shed 5 bases and J 1 base; nucleotides not matched to a gene: 11. Germline V gene lookup returns CDR1 SEHNR and CDR2 FQNEAQ (reference sequence). The CDR3 loop spans 17 amino acids.

The chain links TRBV6-5 to TRBJ2-3; 7 bases are a match to TRBD1. Germline CDR1 MNHEY, CDR2 SVGAGI. The ends lost 0 bases at V and 2 bases at J; junction bases unmatched: 2. This CDR3 is 15 amino acids long. The CDR3 DNA reads as TGTGCCAGCAGTTACTCGACAGGGATCACAGATACGCAGTATTTT. Protein sequence: CASSYSTGITDTQYF.

CDR3 DNA: TGTGCCAGCTCACCACGACAGGGGAATCAGCCCCAGCATTTT. It codes for CASSPRQGNQPQHF. The chain combines TRBV18 with TRBJ1-5; 8 nucleotides align to TRBD1. With 1 base clipped from V and 4 bases from J, the junction kept 0 bases outside the gene matches. Germline V gene sequence: CDR1 KGHSH, CDR2 LQKENI. The CDR3 contains 14 residues.

The chain joins TRBV5-1 to TRBJ2-3; TRBD2 matches at 9 bases. V trimming: 2 bases; J trimming: 6 bases; junction bases outside the gene matches: 7. CDR1 SGHRS and CDR2 YFSETQ come from the germline V gene. The CDR3 loop spans 15 amino acids. CDR3 nucleotides: TGCGCCAGCAGCTTCGTTGGCGGGGGGGCGGATACGCAGTATTTT. It yields the protein CASSFVGGGADTQYF.

This sequence joins TRBV19 and TRBJ1-2; TRBD1 agrees at 7 bases. This CDR3 region has 13 residues. Germline V gives CDR1 LNHDA, CDR2 SQIVND (reference sequence). The V gene end was trimmed by 9 bases and the J gene end by 3 bases; junction bases not matched to a gene: 7. The CDR3 DNA follows: TGTGCCAGCGGAGCCGGGACAGACTATGGCTACACCTTC. Its protein product is CASGAGTDYGYTF. The full variable domain, in which reference TRBV19 and TRBJ1-2 provide the parts outside the CDR3, is DGGITQSPKYLFRKEGQNVTLSCEQNLNHDAMYWYRQDPGQGLRLIYYSQIVNDFQKGDIAEGYSVSREKKESFPLTVTSAQKNPTAFYLCASGAGTDYGYTFGSGTRLTVV.

The rearrangement joins TRBV11-2 to TRBJ2-4; D is unclear. The CDR3 length is 12 residues. Per germline, CDR1 SGHAT and CDR2 FQNNGV. V lost 1 base to trimming and J lost 11 bases, with 9 bases between them. The CDR3: CASSLVGAVQYF. The CDR3 bases are TGTGCCAGCAGCTTAGTTGGCGCGGTTCAGTACTTC.

The CDR3 nucleotides read TGCAGTGCTAGTATGGGGGGGCAAGATACGCAGTATTTT. This gives the protein CSASMGGQDTQYF. The V and J genes are TRBV20-1 and TRBJ2-3; D perhaps matches TRBD2 (7 bases). Trimming pared 3 bases from V and 5 bases from J, leaving 12 bases between. CDR1 and CDR2 from the germline V gene are DFQATT and SNEGSKA (reference sequence). The CDR3 extends over 13 amino acids.

This chain joins TRBV5-4 and TRBJ2-3, with 13 nucleotides matching TRBD2. This CDR3 has 15 amino acids. Germline V gives CDR1 SGHNT, CDR2 YYREEE (reference sequence). The V gene end was trimmed by 1 base and the J gene end by 5 bases; junction bases not matched to a gene: 1. CDR3 DNA: TGTGCCAGCAGCTTGACTAGCGGGGGGGGAGATACGCAGTATTTT. Its translation is CASSLTSGGGDTQYF.

This chain joins TRBV5-5 and TRBJ2-5; no firm D call. CDR1 is SGHKS and CDR2 is YYEKEE in the germline V gene (reference sequence). This CDR3 spans 14 amino acids. Trimming pared 0 bases from V and 1 base from J, leaving 7 bases between. CDR3 residues: CASSLDYFQETQYF. For the CDR3, the DNA is TGTGCCAGCAGCTTGGACTACTTCCAAGAGACCCAGTACTTC.

The chain combines TRBV6-5 with TRBJ1-2; no clear D gene. V dropped 6 bases and J dropped 4 bases, with 9 bases sitting between them. Germline V gives CDR1 MNHEY, CDR2 SVGAGI. This CDR3 has 12 residues. CDR3 in DNA: TGTGCCAGCAGCCAGGTTCCCTATGGCTACACCTTC. Its protein product is CASSQVPYGYTF.

V and J are TRBV18 and TRBJ1-1; D might be TRBD1 (6 bases). V lost 5 bases and J lost 4, with 11 bases in between. From germline, CDR1 is KGHSH and CDR2 LQKENI. The CDR3 has 13 amino acids. CDR3 sequence: CASSIRGGTEAFF. The CDR3 nucleotides read TGTGCCAGCTCAATCAGGGGTGGCACTGAAGCTTTCTTT.

The rearrangement uses TRBV6-4 and TRBJ2-3, with D hard to call. This CDR3 is built from 13 residues. Trimming left V 0 bases short and J 3 bases short, with 4 bases between. Germline CDR1 MRHNA, CDR2 SNTAGT. The CDR3 spells CASSDSATDTQYF. CDR3 DNA: TGTGCCAGCAGTGACTCGGCAACAGATACGCAGTATTTT.

The chain carries TRBV5-4 and TRBJ2-3; 10 bases are shared with TRBD2. CDR1 is SGHNT, CDR2 YYREEE, per germline (reference sequence). This CDR3 is built from 16 residues. J gave up 2 bases and V 4 bases, and 7 bases lay outside the gene matches. CDR3 residues: CASSPRLAGATDTQYF. As DNA, the CDR3 is TGTGCCAGCAGCCCCCGTCTAGCGGGGGCCACAGATACGCAGTATTTT.

V usage is TRBV6-5 and J usage is TRBJ2-1, with 10 bases lining up with TRBD2. The CDR3 has 14 amino acids. Germline loops: CDR1 MNHEY, CDR2 SVGAGI. Trimming took 6 bases from V and 8 from J; bases not matched to a gene: 7. The CDR3 spells CASRLLAGFDEQFF. CDR3 nucleotides: TGTGCCAGCAGGCTACTAGCGGGGTTTGATGAGCAGTTCTTC.